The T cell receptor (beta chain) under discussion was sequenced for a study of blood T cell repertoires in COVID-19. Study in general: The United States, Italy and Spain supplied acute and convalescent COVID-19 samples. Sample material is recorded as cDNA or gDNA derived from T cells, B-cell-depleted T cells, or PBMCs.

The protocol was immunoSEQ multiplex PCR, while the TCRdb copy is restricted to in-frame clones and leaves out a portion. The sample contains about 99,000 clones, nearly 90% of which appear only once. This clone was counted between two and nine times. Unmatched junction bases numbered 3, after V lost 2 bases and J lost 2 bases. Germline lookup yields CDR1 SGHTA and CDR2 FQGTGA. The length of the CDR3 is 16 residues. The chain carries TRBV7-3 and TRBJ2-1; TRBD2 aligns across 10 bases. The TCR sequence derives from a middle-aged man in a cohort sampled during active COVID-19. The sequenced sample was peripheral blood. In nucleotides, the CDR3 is TGTGCCAGCAGCTTAGGGCTAGCGGGGGCCTACAATGAGCAGTTCTTC. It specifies CASSLGLAGAYNEQFF. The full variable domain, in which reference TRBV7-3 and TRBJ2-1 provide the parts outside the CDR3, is GAGVSQTPSNKVTEKGKYVELRCDPISGHTALYWYRQSLGQGPEFLIYFQGTGAADDSGLPNDRFFAVRPEGSVSTLKIQRTERGDSAVYLCASSLGLAGAYNEQFFGPGTRLTVL.